The 13 T cell receptor beta chains reported below all come from one sample, sequenced in a study of control samples from healthy donors and cancer patients. The table came from immunoSEQ multiplex PCR; TCRdb's copy has only in-frame clones and leaves some out. The repertoire consists of 40,000 to 60,000 clones, with around nine tenths occurring once and the leading ten covering about 39%. Material for sequencing was PBMCs. The receptors here all came from a man aged 45-65 years with head and neck cancer.

J is TRBJ2-7 and V is TRBV11-2; a possible D gene is TRBD2 (7 bases). The germline V gene has CDR1 SGHAT and CDR2 FQNNGV. V was trimmed by 3 bases and J by 4 bases, leaving 25 bases between them. CDR3 length: 18 amino acids. The DNA of the CDR3 is TGTGCCAGCAGCTTTATGGGGGGGGCGGCAGCATCGTGGTACGAGCAGTACTTC. It encodes CASSFMGGAAASWYEQYF.

The CDR3 is CASSIGDRAYGYTF. CDR3 DNA: TGTGCCAGTAGTATAGGGGACAGGGCATACGGCTACACCTTC. The chain couples TRBV19 to TRBJ1-2; 9 nucleotides agree with TRBD1. CDR1 LNHDA and CDR2 SQIVND come from the germline V gene (reference sequence). The CDR3 contains 14 residues. J was trimmed by 8 bases and V by 1 base; bases with no gene match: 5.

V is TRBV7-2 and J is TRBJ1-2, with 8 bases fitting TRBD1. V was clipped by 5 bases and J by 4 bases; unmatched bases: 6. The CDR3 is 14 amino acids. Germline lookup yields CDR1 SGHTA and CDR2 FQGNSA. This CDR3 is CASSPKQGGYGYTF. CDR3 coding DNA: TGTGCCAGCAGCCCTAAACAGGGGGGCTATGGCTACACCTTC.

The genes are TRBV5-4 and TRBJ2-7, with TRBD1 matching 9 bases. Germline V gives CDR1 SGHNT, CDR2 YYREEE (reference sequence). This CDR3 is 15 amino acids long. V dropped 1 base and J dropped 7; count of bases not matched to a gene: 9. For the CDR3, the DNA is TGTGCCAGCAGCTTGATTGGGGACAGGGTTTATGAGCAGTACTTC. Its protein is CASSLIGDRVYEQYF.

This chain joins TRBV3-1 (or the pseudogene TRBV3-2) and TRBJ1-5; D not certain. Germline values: CDR1 LGHDT, CDR2 YNNKEL (reference sequence). Trimming removed 1 base at V and 0 bases at J, with 4 bases between. This CDR3 comprises 14 residues. The CDR3 DNA is TGTGCCAGCAGCCAAGGGTTTAGCAATCAGCCCCAGCATTTT. Amino acids: CASSQGFSNQPQHF.

The J gene is TRBJ1-2, the V gene TRBV27, with D possibly being TRBD1 (5 bases). V was cut by 2 bases and J by 8 bases, with 15 bases left in between. Germline V gene sequence: CDR1 MNHEY, CDR2 SMNVEV (reference sequence). This CDR3 region has 14 residues. Written as DNA, the CDR3 is TGTGCCAGCAGTTTAAGAGGGCAGGGCTGGGGCTACACCTTC. It is translated as CASSLRGQGWGYTF.

About this clone: One end of the junction fails to match germline, which may point to a read error. J is TRBJ2-3 and V is TRBV15, with 8 positions matching TRBD1. CDR3 length: 16 residues. Germline V lookup: CDR1 LNHNV, CDR2 YYDKDF (reference sequence). The DNA for the CDR3 is TGTGCCACCAGCGGAGACAGGGGAAAAGGCACAGATACGCAGTATTTT. This translates into CATSGDRGKGTDTQYF.

The chain uses TRBV28 and TRBJ2-1, with D tentatively TRBD1 (6 bases). V dropped 6 bases and J dropped 4 bases, with 7 bases sitting between them. Germline lookup yields CDR1 MDHEN and CDR2 SYDVKM. The CDR3 has 12 residues. The CDR3 sequence is CASRGQYNEQFF. For the CDR3, the DNA is TGTGCCAGCAGAGGACAGTACAATGAGCAGTTCTTC.

This chain links TRBV12-5 with TRBJ2-5; no clear D gene. The germline gives CDR1 LGHNT, CDR2 FRNRAP. V shed 4 bases and J shed 2 bases, with 8 bases lying between them. This CDR3 is 13 amino acids long. The CDR3 bases are TGTGCTAGTGGTTCCGCGGAACAAGAGACCCAGTACTTC. Its translation is CASGSAEQETQYF.

This chain joins TRBV28 and TRBJ2-7, with D possibly being TRBD1 or TRBD2 (5 bases each). Trimming took 3 bases from V and 0 from J, leaving 15 bases between them. This CDR3 is 16 amino acids long. CDR1 and CDR2 from the germline V gene are MDHEN and SYDVKM. CDR3 in DNA: TGTGCCAGCAGTTTTTCAGGGAGAGATAGCTCCTACGAGCAGTACTTC. Protein: CASSFSGRDSSYEQYF.

V is TRBV5-1 and J is TRBJ1-1; 9 bases align to TRBD1. Losses at the gene ends were 4 bases for V and 3 bases for J; bases not matched to a gene: 7. This CDR3 spans 15 amino acids. Germline V CDR1 and CDR2: SGHRS, YFSETQ. CDR3: CASSVIYRGHTEAFF. The CDR3 DNA is TGCGCCAGCAGCGTGATATACAGGGGGCACACTGAAGCTTTCTTT.

This chain links TRBV19 with TRBJ1-6; D unresolved. Germline V gene sequence: CDR1 LNHDA, CDR2 SQIVND (reference sequence). Between the trimmed V and J ends, which lost 7 bases and 0 bases, there was a span of 7 bases. The CDR3 is 14 residues long. The CDR3 DNA reads as TGTGCCAGTAAGGAGAGCTCCTATAATTCACCCCTCCACTTT. Amino acids: CASKESSYNSPLHF.

The chain employs TRBV29-1 and TRBJ1-1, with 10 positions matching TRBD1. Looked up from germline, CDR1 is SQVTM and CDR2 is ANQGSEA. The length of the CDR3 is 12 residues. J gave up 10 bases and V 7 bases, and 9 bases lay outside the gene matches. The CDR3 loop reads CSARQGAYVAFF. CDR3 DNA: TGCAGCGCCCGACAGGGGGCTTATGTAGCTTTCTTT.